The clone carrying this TCR beta chain was observed a single time. What it binds is unknown. The data derive from a study of early stage breast cancer tumors. The junction had 3 bases not matched to a gene; V was cut back by 1 base and J by 6 bases. CDR1 is SGHNT and CDR2 is YYREEE in the germline V gene (reference sequence). The CDR3 extends over 13 amino acids. Regarding the study as a whole: Comparing each tissue with blood distinguished tumor from normal in about 85% of the 16 patients.

Data came from immunoSEQ multiplex PCR; TCRdb stores just in-frame clones and leaves some out. Of about 17,000 clones in the sample, 80% to 90% were seen once. The chain recombines TRBV5-4 with TRBJ2-7, with 8 bases fitting TRBD2. The receptor was isolated from a person aged 65 to 85 with breast cancer. Sequenced material: blood. CDR3 amino acids: CASSLIAGSEQYF. CDR3 in DNA: TGTGCCAGCAGCTTGATAGCGGGGAGCGAGCAGTACTTC.